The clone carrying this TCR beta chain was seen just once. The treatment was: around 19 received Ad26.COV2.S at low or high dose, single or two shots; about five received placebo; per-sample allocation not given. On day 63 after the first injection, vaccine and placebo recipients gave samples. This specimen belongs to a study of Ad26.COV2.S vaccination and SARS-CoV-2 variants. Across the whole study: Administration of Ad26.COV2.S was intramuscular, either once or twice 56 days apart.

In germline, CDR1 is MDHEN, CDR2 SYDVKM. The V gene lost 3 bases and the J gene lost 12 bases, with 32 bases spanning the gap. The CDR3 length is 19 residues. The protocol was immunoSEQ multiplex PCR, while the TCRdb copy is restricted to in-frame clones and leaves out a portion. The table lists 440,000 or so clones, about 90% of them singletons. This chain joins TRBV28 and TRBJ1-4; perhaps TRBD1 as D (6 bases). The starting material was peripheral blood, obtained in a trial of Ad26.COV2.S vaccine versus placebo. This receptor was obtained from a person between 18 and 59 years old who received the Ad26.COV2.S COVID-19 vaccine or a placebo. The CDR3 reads CASSFPLTGSSSSGEELFF. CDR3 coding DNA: TGTGCCAGCAGTTTCCCTCTAACAGGCTCGTCGTCATCAGGGGAAGAACTGTTTTTT.